This T cell receptor beta chain was identified during a study of blood T cells in healthy people across ages. Overall study results and limits: The study found more naive CD4+ cells and higher diversity in long-lived than aged donors.

Sample-barcoded 5' priming and a J-beta primer mix drove a second PCR of about 7 to 12 cycles. TCRdb reprocessed the 5' RACE reads with MiXCR, giving one entry per CDR3 protein. The sample consists of roughly 1,100,000 distinct CDR3 sequences, under 30% of them appearing once. The table lists this clonotype with a few counts. Antigen specificity is unknown. The CDR3 extends over 14 amino acids. V dropped 1 base and J dropped 4; count of bases not matched to a gene: 6. From germline, CDR1 is SQVTM and CDR2 ANQGSEA. The same data also went into a second study, on T cells of mothers and their children. This second report adds: The study found thymic selection shapes TCR recombination output similarly in related and unrelated pairs.

The sample consisted of blood. The source of this sequence is a girl aged 2 to 9 in good health. The chain carries TRBV29-1 and TRBJ2-5; 7 bases map to TRBD1. CDR3 region: CSVEGGGAGETQYF. DNA of the CDR3: TGCAGCGTTGAAGGAGGGGGCGCGGGAGAGACCCAGTACTTC.